These 21 T cell receptor beta chains share one sample of origin, sequenced in a study of T cell responses to AZD1222 COVID-19 vaccine. Libraries were prepared by immunoSEQ multiplex PCR; TCRdb keeps only in-frame clonotypes and omits some of them. The sample yields about 120,000 clones, over 75% seen once. The source material was peripheral blood, sampled on day 0 of AZD1222 vaccination. These TCRs come from an adult in good health.

This clone has more than one count but fewer than ten. This sequence joins TRBV6-5 and TRBJ1-4; D remains ambiguous. Trimming pared 6 bases from V and 6 bases from J, leaving 14 bases between. This CDR3 contains 14 residues. Germline loops: CDR1 MNHEY, CDR2 SVGAGI. The chain's CDR3 is CASSYKARDEKLFF. The CDR3 bases are TGTGCCAGCAGCTACAAGGCCCGGGATGAAAAACTGTTTTTT.

The chain joins TRBV6-5 to TRBJ1-1; 10 bases map to TRBD1. The V and J ends lost 6 bases and 5 bases, in that order; junction bases with no gene match: 3. Germline assignment: CDR1 MNHEY and CDR2 SVGAGI. CDR3 length equals 13 residues. CDR3: CASRRTGGTEAFF. As DNA, the CDR3 is TGTGCCAGCAGACGGACAGGGGGTACTGAAGCTTTCTTT.

The chain links TRBV6-2 or TRBV6-3 to TRBJ2-1; 10 positions agree with TRBD1. From germline, CDR1 is MNHEY and CDR2 SVGEGT. The CDR3 runs 14 residues. V shed 4 bases and J 7 bases; nucleotides not matched to a gene: 4. The CDR3 is CASSLGTGVNEQFF. CDR3 coding DNA: TGTGCCAGCAGTTTGGGGACAGGGGTAAATGAGCAGTTCTTC.

This chain connects TRBV5-1 to TRBJ2-1; tentatively, D is TRBD2 (7 bases). CDR1 and CDR2 (germline): SGHRS, YFSETQ. V lost 1 base and J 9 bases, leaving 17 bases between the germline ends. The CDR3 sequence is 15 residues long. CDR3 sequence reads: CASSLSEGGQGEQFF. The CDR3, as DNA: TGCGCCAGCAGCTTGTCGGAGGGGGGGCAGGGTGAGCAGTTCTTC.

This rearrangement joins TRBV6-5 to TRBJ1-2, with 8 positions matching TRBD1. This CDR3 region has 15 residues. Unmatched junction bases numbered 8, after V lost 6 bases and J lost 2 bases. Looked up from germline, CDR1 is MNHEY and CDR2 is SVGAGI. CDR3 nucleotide sequence: TGTGCCAGCAGAGAGGCACAGGGGGGGAACTATGGCTACACCTTC. Protein sequence: CASREAQGGNYGYTF.

The rearrangement uses TRBV3-1 (or the pseudogene TRBV3-2) and TRBJ1-2; D gene unclear. Trimming left V 1 base short and J 6 bases short, with 12 bases between. The germline CDR1 and CDR2 sequences are LGHDT and YNNKEL (reference sequence). The CDR3 runs 14 residues. CDR3 region: CASSQVRQAHGYTF. The DNA for the CDR3 is TGTGCCAGCAGCCAAGTGCGGCAGGCCCATGGCTACACCTTC.

This clone was found a few times. The chain joins TRBV2 to TRBJ1-2; 8 bases fit TRBD1. The CDR3 sequence is 14 residues long. Germline loops: CDR1 SNHLY, CDR2 FYNNEI. Unmatched junction bases numbered 12, after V lost 9 bases and J lost 6 bases. This CDR3 is CASGEQGATDGYTF. The CDR3 DNA sequence: TGTGCCAGTGGGGAGCAGGGGGCGACCGATGGCTACACCTTC.

The J gene is TRBJ1-2, the V gene TRBV10-3, with 7 bases matching TRBD1. CDR1 is ENHRY, CDR2 SYGVKD, per germline. The CDR3 loop spans 14 amino acids. Trimming removed 6 bases from V and 8 bases from J; junction bases left unmatched: 12. For the CDR3, the DNA is TGTGCCATCAGCCGGACAGGCCCCCTGGAGGGCTACACCTTC. Translating gives CAISRTGPLEGYTF.

This chain joins TRBV7-2 and TRBJ1-3; maybe TRBD1 (6 bases). Germline CDR1 and CDR2: SGHTA and FQGNSA. The CDR3 has 18 amino acids. V lost 1 base, J lost 3 bases, and 19 bases lay in between. The CDR3 DNA reads as TGTGCCAGCAGCTTAGGTCCGACAGGTATTGGTGTTGGAAACACCATATATTTT. Its protein is CASSLGPTGIGVGNTIYF.

CDR3 amino acids: CASSPNPGPGEPQHF. The CDR3 DNA follows: TGTGCCAGCTCACCGAACCCGGGCCCTGGGGAGCCCCAGCATTTT. The chain employs TRBV18 and TRBJ1-5; D is uncertain. The V and J ends lost 3 bases and 8 bases respectively, with 17 bases between them. CDR3 length: 15 amino acids. Germline loops: CDR1 KGHSH, CDR2 LQKENI.

This rearrangement joins TRBV21-1 to TRBJ2-5. TRBV21-1 is termed a pseudogene. The CDR3 spans 15 residues. The CDR3 DNA follows: TGTGCCAGCAGCAGGACGGGCCCCGGCCAAGAGACCCAGTACTTC. Translating it yields CASSRTGPGQETQYF.

The chain joins TRBV5-6 to TRBJ1-6, with TRBD1 matching over 7 bases. The V gene end was trimmed by 2 bases and the J gene end by 7 bases; junction bases not matched to a gene: 9. The V gene's germline CDR1 is SGHDT and CDR2 YYEEEE. This CDR3 is 16 amino acids long. The CDR3: CASSFIPGQLNSPLHF. CDR3 DNA sequence: TGTGCCAGCAGCTTCATACCGGGACAGCTAAATTCACCCCTCCACTTT.

This sequence joins TRBV7-2 and TRBJ1-5; D gene ambiguous. This CDR3 has 13 residues. Trimming took 2 bases from V and 5 from J, leaving 7 bases between them. Per germline, CDR1 SGHTA and CDR2 FQGNSA. The DNA of the CDR3 is TGTGCCAGCAGCTTAAGGGCGGATCAGCCCCAGCATTTT. It encodes CASSLRADQPQHF.

This chain links TRBV6-6 with TRBJ2-1; D is uncertain. The CDR3 spans 15 residues. The V and J ends lost 0 bases and 4 bases respectively, with 10 bases between them. The germline V gene has CDR1 MNHNY and CDR2 SVGAGI (reference sequence). The CDR3 nucleotides are TGTGCCAGCAGTTACTCGTTTGTCGGGTACAATGAGCAGTTCTTC. This gives the protein CASSYSFVGYNEQFF.

This rearrangement joins TRBV13 to TRBJ2-7; 8 bases line up with TRBD2. Germline CDR1 reads PRHDT; CDR2 reads FYEKMQ (reference sequence). The junction had 4 bases not matched to a gene; V was cut back by 0 bases and J by 3 bases. The CDR3 runs to 15 residues. CDR3 nucleotide sequence: TGTGCCAGCAGCTTAGGCGGGGGGGTGCTCTACGAGCAGTACTTC. The encoded protein is CASSLGGGVLYEQYF.

The chain has TRBV6-5 and TRBJ1-2, with 11 positions matching TRBD1. The CDR3 has 14 amino acids. Germline loops: CDR1 MNHEY, CDR2 SVGAGI. Trimming cost V 7 bases and J 7 bases; bases outside gene matches: 8. The CDR3 sequence: CASNPTGTGGGYTF. Here the CDR3 DNA reads TGTGCCAGCAATCCAACCGGGACAGGGGGTGGCTACACCTTC.

The chain couples TRBV7-6 to TRBJ1-6; D unresolved. The V end lost 5 bases, the J end lost 10 bases, and 9 bases lay between the germline ends. The V gene's germline CDR1 is SGHVS and CDR2 FNYEAQ. The CDR3 is 12 amino acids. For the CDR3, the DNA is TGTGCCAGCAGCCAACCGACCTCACCCCTCCACTTT. It is translated as CASSQPTSPLHF. Together with reference TRBV7-6 and TRBJ1-6, the CDR3 gives the full variable domain: GAGVSQSPRYKVTKRGQDVALRCDPISGHVSLYWYRQALGQGPEFLTYFNYEAQQDKSGLPNDRFSAERPEGSISTLTIQRTEQRDSAMYRCASSQPTSPLHFGNGTRLTVT.

This clone appeared once. The V and J genes are TRBV4-2 and TRBJ2-6; D is ambiguous. V dropped 0 bases and J dropped 1 base, with 10 bases sitting between them. This CDR3 spans 17 amino acids. Per germline, CDR1 LGHNA and CDR2 YNFKEQ. The CDR3 DNA reads TGTGCCAGCAGCCAAGATCGGGTGAATTCTGGGGCCAACGTCCTGACTTTC. It encodes CASSQDRVNSGANVLTF.

The chain joins TRBV5-1 to TRBJ1-2, with D tentatively TRBD1 (5 bases). The CDR3 is 11 amino acids. Germline V gives CDR1 SGHRS, CDR2 YFSETQ. Trimming took off 5 bases at V and 7 bases at J, with 9 bases between the two ends. The DNA of the CDR3 is TGCGCCAGCAGTCTCCAGGGTGGCTACACCTTC. Amino acids: CASSLQGGYTF.

The V gene is TRBV7-6, the J gene TRBJ1-2; TRBD1 is a possible D gene (5 bases). This CDR3 has 15 residues. Trimming removed 2 bases at V and 0 bases at J, with 10 bases between. From germline, CDR1 is SGHVS and CDR2 FNYEAQ. The CDR3 is CASSLIRGSNYGYTF. The CDR3 DNA follows: TGTGCCAGCAGCTTAATTCGGGGGTCTAACTATGGCTACACCTTC.

V gene TRBV6-2 or TRBV6-3 combines with J gene TRBJ2-7; D gene ambiguous. Germline values: CDR1 MNHEY, CDR2 SVGEGT. V was clipped by 5 bases and J by 0 bases, with 14 bases between them. This CDR3 contains 15 residues. Here the CDR3 reads CASSSFARSSYEQYF. The CDR3 coding sequence is TGTGCCAGCAGTAGTTTCGCCAGGAGCTCCTACGAGCAGTACTTC.